The 10 T cell receptor beta chains in this list originate from one sample, sequenced in a study of post-analysis software for immune sequencing data (dated by TCRdb to about 2015). Here is what the overall study found, with its caveats: Several TRBV segments, including TRBV5-6, TRBV5-1 and TRBV20-1, were significantly more frequent in patients than controls.

Their specific antigens are unknown. The method behind the library was PCR. Sequencing was performed on an Illumina HiSeq 2500. To reduce PCR and sequencing biases, unique molecular identifiers were incorporated into the TCR beta cDNA libraries. The public reads were run again by TCRdb, first through fastp at Q25 and then through MiXCR, and only productive beta chains were kept. Records with the same CDR3 protein are collapsed into one entry carrying the most frequent genes and DNA. This sample lists almost 700,000 distinct CDR3 sequences; around 60% were detected once. The ten most abundant clones make up 11% of the sample. Sequenced input: blood. All receptors come from a girl under 10 years old with multiple sclerosis.

V gene TRBV27 combines with J gene TRBJ2-7; tentatively, D is TRBD1 or TRBD2 (5 bases each). The CDR3 length is 13 residues. V was clipped by 2 bases and J by 6 bases, with 11 bases between them. Per the germline V gene, CDR1 is MNHEY and CDR2 is SMNVEV (reference sequence). The CDR3 protein is CASSLDRGSEQYF. CDR3 sequence (DNA): TGTGCCAGCAGTTTAGACAGAGGGAGCGAGCAGTACTTC.

The rearrangement joins TRBV19 to TRBJ2-2; TRBD1 matches 8 bases. CDR3 length: 16 residues. In germline, CDR1 is LNHDA, CDR2 SQIVND (reference sequence). With V trimmed by 1 base and J by 6 bases, 7 bases remained unmatched. The DNA of the CDR3 is TGTGCCAGTAGTATAGGGACAGGGCCGTTCGCCGGGGAGCTGTTTTTT. It encodes CASSIGTGPFAGELFF.

The rearrangement uses TRBV20-1 and TRBJ2-7; D is unresolved. CDR3 size: 10 residues. Per the germline V gene, CDR1 is DFQATT and CDR2 is SNEGSKA (reference sequence). V was trimmed by 3 bases and J by 7 bases, leaving 7 bases between them. The CDR3, as DNA: TGCAGTGCTAGCTCCGGGGAGCAGTACTTC. Protein product: CSASSGEQYF.

This clonotype appeared a few times. V is TRBV12-3 or TRBV12-4 and J is TRBJ2-5; 8 nucleotides match TRBD1. There are 15 residues in the CDR3. The V gene end was trimmed by 6 bases and the J gene end by 4 bases; junction bases not matched to a gene: 10. This CDR3 reads CASSPGQGLSETQYF. CDR3 nucleotide sequence: TGTGCCAGCAGCCCAGGACAGGGACTTTCAGAGACCCAGTACTTC.

The rearrangement joins TRBV20-1 to TRBJ2-5; D is ambiguous. CDR1 is DFQATT, CDR2 SNEGSKA, per germline (reference sequence). The CDR3 sequence is 13 residues long. The ends were cut back, 4 bases at V and 1 base at J, with 10 bases in the middle. The CDR3 reads CSATGQSQETQYF. DNA of the CDR3: TGCAGTGCTACCGGGCAGAGCCAAGAGACCCAGTACTTC.

This chain connects TRBV20-1 to TRBJ2-5, with D perhaps TRBD1 (6 bases). Deletions cut 4 bases from V and 2 bases from J, with 8 bases between. This CDR3 spans 12 amino acids. Germline CDR1 DFQATT, CDR2 SNEGSKA (reference sequence). DNA for the CDR3: TGCAGTGCTAACGGACAGCAAGAGACCCAGTACTTC. It translates to CSANGQQETQYF.

This clonotype has a single count. The chain has TRBV4-2 and TRBJ2-1; 11 bases align to TRBD1. The germline CDR1 and CDR2 sequences are LGHNA and YNFKEQ. J lost 9 bases, V lost 1 base, and 8 bases had no gene match. The CDR3 runs to 16 residues. CDR3 nucleotides: TGTGCCAGCAGCCAAGGTCAGGACAGGGGGCGCGGTGAGCAGTTCTTC. Translated: CASSQGQDRGRGEQFF.

Note on this clonotype: A read error is possible here, since a much larger clone lies one base away. This CDR3 fails to terminate in the conserved phenylalanine or tryptophan, so it likely reflects a read error. The chain is built from TRBV5-5 and TRBJ2-4; D is possibly TRBD2 (5 bases). V was pared by 2 bases and J by 1 base, with 10 bases between. CDR1 SGHKS and CDR2 YYEKEE come from the germline V gene (reference sequence). There are 15 residues in the CDR3. CDR3 in DNA: TGTGCCAGCAGCTTAGCGGCCGGGGCCAAAAACATTCAGTACTTA. This codes for CASSLAAGAKNIQYL.

This clonotype was seen a handful of times. The chain recombines TRBV3-1 with TRBJ2-1; unclear D gene. The CDR3 has 13 amino acids. The germline gives CDR1 LGHDT, CDR2 YNNKEL (reference sequence). V lost 1 base and J 5 bases, leaving 6 bases between the germline ends. This CDR3 is CASSQGFNNEQFF. The DNA for the CDR3 is TGTGCCAGCAGCCAAGGCTTCAACAATGAGCAGTTCTTC.

This sequence joins TRBV29-1 and TRBJ2-5; D is possibly TRBD1 or TRBD2 (5 bases each). The V gene lost 4 bases and the J gene lost 3 bases, with 15 bases spanning the gap. Germline V gene sequence: CDR1 SQVTM, CDR2 ANQGSEA. The CDR3 consists of 14 residues. The CDR3 DNA is TGCAGCGTTGGTCCGTCTCAGGGAGAAGAGACCCAGTACTTC. It specifies CSVGPSQGEETQYF.